A single sample gave rise to the 27 T cell receptor beta chains below, sequenced in a study of shared clonotypes between healthy human individuals (dated by TCRdb to 2019 to 2021). Libraries came from the immunoSEQ multiplex PCR assay. TCRdb holds this immuneACCESS table with in-frame rearrangements only. Some clones are missing; in checked studies, unresolved V genes explain under half, and the rest has no known cause. The sample table records about 2 million clones; about 95% of these occur just once. The ten largest clones represent around 1.1% of the sample. For the CD8 naive samples, CD45RO-negative cells were positively selected for CCR7, yielding a CD45RA+CCR7+ population from which TemRA cells were excluded. The sequenced material came from naive CD8+ T cells sorted from blood. Reading the label with the study, this specimen's cell subset or site is: CD45RA+CCR7+. The receptors were sampled from a man between 18 and 35 years old in good health.

The V and J genes are TRBV4-2 and TRBJ2-1; D ambiguous. Looked up from germline, CDR1 is LGHNA and CDR2 is YNFKEQ. There are 11 residues in the CDR3. The V end lost 1 base, the J end lost 7 bases, and 2 bases lay between the germline ends. CDR3 coding DNA: TGTGCCAGCAGCCAAGTGAATGAGCAGTTCTTC. Its translation: CASSQVNEQFF.

The chain is built from TRBV7-9 and TRBJ1-1; D not resolved. This CDR3 has 13 amino acids. Germline CDR1 is SEHNR and CDR2 is FQNEAQ (reference sequence). Trimming left V 2 bases short and J 4 bases short, with 8 bases between. Here the CDR3 reads CASSLSVGTEAFF. The CDR3 bases are TGTGCCAGCAGCTTATCGGTCGGCACTGAAGCTTTCTTT.

The chain uses TRBV9 and TRBJ2-7; 8 positions match TRBD1. Germline CDR1 reads SGDLS; CDR2 reads YYNGEE. V lost 3 bases, J lost 3 bases, and 8 bases stayed unmatched. The CDR3 covers 15 residues. The CDR3 region has the DNA TGTGCCAGCAGCGCAGGACAGGGTACCCTCTACGAGCAGTACTTC. Encoded protein: CASSAGQGTLYEQYF.

This sequence joins TRBV6-1 and TRBJ2-1, with D unresolved. Germline V gives CDR1 MNHNS, CDR2 SASEGT. This CDR3 is built from 14 residues. V lost 2 bases and J lost 3, with 8 bases in between. The CDR3: CASSEKGDYNEQFF. The CDR3 DNA reads TGTGCCAGCAGTGAAAAGGGCGACTACAATGAGCAGTTCTTC.

V is TRBV28 and J is TRBJ2-5; 7 positions match TRBD2. Germline CDR1 reads MDHEN; CDR2 reads SYDVKM. This CDR3 region has 14 residues. J gave up 5 bases and V 2 bases, and 5 bases lay outside the gene matches. Here the CDR3 DNA reads TGTGCCAGCAGTTTAGGCGGGGGAGGTGAGACCCAGTACTTC. This translates into CASSLGGGGETQYF. Filled out from reference TRBV28 and TRBJ2-5, the complete variable domain reads DVKVTQSSRYLVKRTGEKVFLECVQDMDHENMFWYRQDPGLGLRLIYFSYDVKMKEKGDIPEGYSVSREKKERFSLILESASTNQTSMYLCASSLGGGGETQYFGPGTRLLVL.

J is TRBJ1-1 and V is TRBV6-5; D is possibly TRBD1 (5 bases). From germline, CDR1 is MNHEY and CDR2 SVGAGI. CDR3 length: 14 residues. The ends were cut back, 6 bases at V and 1 base at J, with 12 bases in the middle. The CDR3 region is CASSPGLANTEAFF. The DNA for the CDR3 is TGTGCCAGCAGCCCGGGACTGGCGAACACTGAAGCTTTCTTT.

This clone has a single count. CDR3 bases: TGCAGTGCTGGGGGGGGACTCGAAGCTTTCTTT. This codes for CSAGGGLEAFF. The chain couples TRBV20-1 to TRBJ1-1; tentatively, D is TRBD1 (5 bases). Trimming removed 5 bases from V and 8 bases from J, with 12 bases in between. Germline values: CDR1 DFQATT, CDR2 SNEGSKA (reference sequence). The CDR3 totals 11 residues.

The chain uses TRBV11-2 and TRBJ1-1, with D hard to call. The ends were cut back, 3 bases at V and 1 base at J, with 12 bases in the middle. Germline values: CDR1 SGHAT, CDR2 FQNNGV. This CDR3 is 15 amino acids long. In DNA form, the CDR3 reads TGTGCCAGCAGCTTGGCCAGGATAAGGAACACTGAAGCTTTCTTT. This sequence encodes CASSLARIRNTEAFF.

This chain connects TRBV4-1 to TRBJ2-7, with 10 bases matching TRBD1. This CDR3 is 14 amino acids long. Per the germline V gene, CDR1 is MGHRA and CDR2 is YSYEKL. V shed 4 bases and J 6 bases; nucleotides not matched to a gene: 6. The CDR3, as DNA: TGCGCCAGCAGCCCTGGGACAGGGGCGGGCGAGCAGTACTTC. Protein sequence: CASSPGTGAGEQYF.

This clone was observed a few times. V gene TRBV5-1 combines with J gene TRBJ1-1; D gene unclear. The V and J ends lost 4 bases and 1 base respectively, with 8 bases between them. Germline V gene data show CDR1 as SGHRS and CDR2 as YFSETQ. The CDR3 has 13 residues. The CDR3 bases are TGCGCCAGCAGCCTCCAGAGGAACACTGAAGCTTTCTTT. Translating gives CASSLQRNTEAFF. The variable domain in full, completed from reference TRBV5-1 and TRBJ1-1, reads KAGVTQTPRYLIKTRGQQVTLSCSPISGHRSVSWYQQTPGQGLQFLFEYFSETQRNKGNFPGRFSGRQFSNSRSEMNVSTLELGDSALYLCASSLQRNTEAFFGQGTRLTVV.

This clone has a handful of counts. The rearrangement links TRBV18 to TRBJ2-2; unclear D gene. V was clipped by 8 bases and J by 8 bases, with 15 bases between them. Germline CDR1 reads KGHSH; CDR2 reads LQKENI. CDR3 size: 13 residues. CDR3 loop: CASPRPSDGELFF. CDR3 sequence (DNA): TGTGCCAGCCCGCGGCCCTCGGATGGGGAGCTGTTTTTT. The full variable domain, its missing parts supplied by reference TRBV18 and TRBJ2-2, is NAGVMQNPRHLVRRRGQEARLRCSPMKGHSHVYWYRQLPEEGLKFMVYLQKENIIDESGMPKERFSAEFPKEGPSILRIQQVVRGDSAAYFCASPRPSDGELFFGEGSRLTVL.

This clone was recorded once. The chain carries TRBV5-4 and TRBJ2-1; TRBD2 might be the D (5 bases). This CDR3 is built from 14 residues. CDR1 and CDR2 from the germline V gene are SGHNT and YYREEE (reference sequence). The V gene lost 6 bases and the J gene lost 8 bases, with 18 bases spanning the gap. DNA of the CDR3: TGTGCCAGCACCCCGGACTGGGGAGATCATGAGCAGTTCTTC. Translating gives CASTPDWGDHEQFF.

The CDR3 sequence is CASSLSGLAGGLGEQFF. The CDR3 DNA is TGTGCCAGCAGTTTATCCGGACTAGCGGGGGGGCTCGGTGAGCAGTTCTTC. The chain employs TRBV27 and TRBJ2-1; 15 bases align to TRBD2. Trimming cost V 0 bases and J 9 bases; bases outside gene matches: 6. This CDR3 spans 17 amino acids. CDR1 is MNHEY, CDR2 SMNVEV, per germline (reference sequence).

This clone was seen once. The chain couples TRBV10-3 to TRBJ2-7, with D possibly matching TRBD2 (5 bases). Germline CDR1 reads ENHRY; CDR2 reads SYGVKD. Trimming cost V 11 bases and J 4 bases, with 18 bases left between them. The CDR3 totals 13 residues. CDR3 in amino acids: CAARSSGIYEQYF. The DNA of the CDR3 is TGTGCCGCGCGGTCGTCGGGAATATACGAGCAGTACTTC.

A few counts support this clone. The rearrangement joins TRBV30 to TRBJ1-2, with D possibly being TRBD1 (5 bases). This CDR3 comprises 13 residues. Trimming pared 4 bases from V and 6 bases from J, leaving 15 bases between. CDR1 is GTSNPN, CDR2 SVGIG, per germline (reference sequence). DNA of the CDR3: TGTGCCTGGATGGGGGGGAGTCGGAATGGCTACACCTTC. It translates to CAWMGGSRNGYTF.

As regards this clone: Other DNA sequences from this sample encode an identical CDR3 as well. The chain carries TRBV28 and TRBJ2-7, with 7 bases lining up with TRBD1. CDR1 MDHEN and CDR2 SYDVKM come from the germline V gene. The CDR3 is 14 residues long. J was trimmed by 2 bases and V by 3 bases; bases with no gene match: 4. CDR3 protein: CASSLTGIAYEQYF. DNA for the CDR3: TGTGCCAGCAGTTTGACAGGGATTGCCTACGAGCAGTACTTC.

The chain combines TRBV9 with TRBJ2-7; 10 bases are shared with TRBD2. CDR1 and CDR2 (germline): SGDLS, YYNGEE. V gave up 6 bases and J gave up 5 bases; unmatched junction bases: 5. The CDR3 has 13 residues. This chain's CDR3 is CASTASGSDEQYF. In nucleotides, the CDR3 is TGTGCCAGCACAGCTAGCGGGAGTGACGAGCAGTACTTC. Full variable domain (missing parts from reference TRBV9 and TRBJ2-7): DSGVTQTPKHLITATGQRVTLRCSPRSGDLSVYWYQQSLDQGLQFLIQYYNGEERAKGNILERFSAQQFPDLHSELNLSSLELGDSALYFCASTASGSDEQYFGPGTRLTVT.

The CDR3 sequence: CASSDSGQGREQYF. The CDR3 bases are TGTGCCAGCAGTGATTCGGGGCAGGGCCGCGAGCAGTACTTC. The rearrangement uses TRBV25-1 and TRBJ2-7, with D perhaps matching TRBD1 or TRBD2 (5 bases each). V lost 3 bases to trimming and J lost 6 bases, with 15 bases between them. The CDR3 is made up of 14 amino acids. From germline, CDR1 is MGHDK and CDR2 SYGVNS.

Comment on this clone: Other nucleotide sequences from this sample produce the same CDR3. The V gene is TRBV7-2, the J gene TRBJ2-7, with D perhaps matching TRBD1 or TRBD2 (5 bases each). This CDR3 has 13 amino acids. Trimming cost V 4 bases and J 0 bases, with 7 bases left between them. Germline V CDR1 and CDR2: SGHTA, FQGNSA. The CDR3 nucleotides read TGTGCCAGCAGCTCCGGGGCCTCCTACGAGCAGTACTTC. Residues: CASSSGASYEQYF.

In this sample, this clone turned up once. The rearrangement uses TRBV5-1 and TRBJ2-2, with 12 bases fitting TRBD2. CDR3 length equals 15 residues. V dropped 4 bases and J dropped 7; count of bases not matched to a gene: 5. Germline V gene sequence: CDR1 SGHRS, CDR2 YFSETQ. CDR3 bases: TGCGCCAGCAGCCCCACTAGCGGGGGGAGCGGGGAGCTGTTTTTT. This translates into CASSPTSGGSGELFF.

The genes are TRBV28 and TRBJ2-7, with unresolved D. The CDR3 extends over 13 amino acids. Germline V gives CDR1 MDHEN, CDR2 SYDVKM. V dropped 8 bases and J dropped 0 bases, with 11 bases sitting between them. The CDR3 loop reads CASEVDSSYEQYF. The CDR3 region has the DNA TGTGCCAGCGAGGTAGATAGCTCCTACGAGCAGTACTTC.

With regard to this clone: The same CDR3 can be traced to other DNA sequences in this sample. The V and J genes are TRBV4-1 and TRBJ1-5; D not resolved. The CDR3 consists of 15 residues. CDR1 and CDR2 from the germline V gene are MGHRA and YSYEKL. V lost 1 base and J lost 0, with 7 bases in between. CDR3 sequence (DNA): TGCGCCAGCAGCCAAGTCCCGAATAGCAATCAGCCCCAGCATTTT. Translated: CASSQVPNSNQPQHF.

This chain connects TRBV27 to TRBJ2-2, with a tentative D call TRBD2 (6 bases). The germline CDR1 and CDR2 sequences are MNHEY and SMNVEV (reference sequence). This CDR3 spans 12 amino acids. The V end was cut by 4 bases, the J end by 7 bases, with 7 bases between. CDR3 sequence reads: CASSSDYGELFF. Here the CDR3 DNA reads TGTGCCAGCAGTTCGGACTACGGGGAGCTGTTTTTT.

The rearrangement links TRBV6-1 to TRBJ2-2, with a tentative D call TRBD1 (6 bases). V lost 0 bases to trimming and J lost 5 bases, with 13 bases between them. Per germline, CDR1 MNHNS and CDR2 SASEGT. The CDR3 has 16 residues. The CDR3 DNA sequence: TGTGCCAGCAGTGAAGCCTCTATAGGGGGTACCGGGGAGCTGTTTTTT. Translation: CASSEASIGGTGELFF.

This chain joins TRBV28 and TRBJ2-1; maybe TRBD2 (6 bases). Trimming left V 4 bases short and J 5 bases short, with 24 bases between. The CDR3 totals 18 residues. Germline V gives CDR1 MDHEN, CDR2 SYDVKM. For the CDR3, the DNA is TGTGCCAGCAGTTCCACCCTCTGGGGTAGCGGAGCTAACAATGAGCAGTTCTTC. Protein: CASSSTLWGSGANNEQFF.

The rearrangement links TRBV9 to TRBJ1-5; tentatively, D is TRBD1 (5 bases). Trimming removed 4 bases from V and 7 bases from J, with 15 bases in between. CDR3 size: 14 residues. Per the germline V gene, CDR1 is SGDLS and CDR2 is YYNGEE. The CDR3 spells CASSSAGWGQPQHF. CDR3 bases: TGTGCCAGCAGCTCGGCGGGCTGGGGCCAGCCCCAGCATTTT.

The CDR3 nucleotides are TGTGCCAGCAGCGCCTACGGGGGAGTCGCCCATAATTCACCCCTCCACTTT. It translates to CASSAYGGVAHNSPLHF. This rearrangement joins TRBV9 to TRBJ1-6; possibly TRBD1 for D (5 bases). The CDR3 length is 17 residues. Trimming took 3 bases from V and 5 from J, leaving 18 bases between them. Per the germline V gene, CDR1 is SGDLS and CDR2 is YYNGEE.